This T cell receptor beta chain was obtained from a study of tumor-infiltrating lymphocytes in localized non-small cell lung cancer. Study-wide context: Tumor tissue and non-adjacent uninvolved lung came from each patient.

Notes on this clone: Antigen specificity is unknown.

The repertoire was sequenced with immunoSEQ multiplex PCR; TCRdb's copy has only in-frame clones and lacks some. This table holds 20,000 to 25,000 clones, 60% to 75% found once. This CDR3 is built from 15 residues. Trimming stripped 5 bases from V and 0 bases from J, with 12 bases between. Germline values: CDR1 SGHRS, CDR2 YFSETQ. Study observations and caveats: Different pieces of the same tissue were used for each assay. TCR sequencing covered a subset of patients with enough tissue.

V usage is TRBV5-1 and J usage is TRBJ1-3; D remains ambiguous. The TCR was taken from a human donor with non-small cell lung cancer. Sequencing used lung tumor tissue. CDR3 sequence reads: CASREFFPSGNTIYF. DNA of the CDR3: TGCGCCAGCAGGGAGTTTTTCCCCTCTGGAAACACCATATATTTT. Using reference TRBV5-1 and TRBJ1-3 for the parts outside the CDR3, the full variable domain is KAGVTQTPRYLIKTRGQQVTLSCSPISGHRSVSWYQQTPGQGLQFLFEYFSETQRNKGNFPGRFSGRQFSNSRSEMNVSTLELGDSALYLCASREFFPSGNTIYFGEGSWLTVV.